This entry lists 8 T cell receptor beta chains sequenced from one sample in a study of T cell repertoires in cytomegalovirus infection. The antigens these receptors bind are not known. TCRdb re-analysed the reads in MiXCR, keeping a single row per CDR3 protein. This table holds 650,000 to 850,000 distinct CDR3 sequences, 25% to 30% found once. Sample: cultured CD8+ T cells from PBMCs, taken from culture after CMV antigen stimulation. These receptors were obtained from a human donor in good health (CMV status not recorded). Some clones in this sample may be carry-over from other donors' samples.

This clonotype appeared many times. The genes are TRBV12-3 or TRBV12-4 and TRBJ2-1; 7 nucleotides line up with TRBD1. J gave up 5 bases and V 3 bases, and 1 base lay outside the gene matches. The CDR3 consists of 13 residues. The CDR3 protein is CASSFTGDNEQFF. For the CDR3, the DNA is TGTGCCAGCAGTTTCACAGGGGACAATGAGCAGTTCTTC.

V usage is TRBV7-6 and J usage is TRBJ2-1, with 10 bases matching TRBD2. Germline CDR1 is SGHVS and CDR2 is FNYEAQ. The CDR3 extends over 19 amino acids. V lost 5 bases and J lost 0; bases outside the gene matches: 13. CDR3 region: CASSPEAKRGGSSYNEQFF. CDR3 nucleotide sequence: TGTGCCAGCAGCCCAGAGGCCAAGCGGGGGGGTAGCTCCTACAATGAGCAGTTCTTC.

The V and J genes are TRBV14 and TRBJ2-3; unclear D gene. The CDR3 contains 15 residues. The germline CDR1 and CDR2 sequences are SGHDN and FVKESK. The V and J ends lost 1 base and 2 bases respectively, with 10 bases between them. In nucleotides, the CDR3 is TGTGCCAGCAGCCAAGGCCGATATTACACAGATACGCAGTATTTT. It is translated as CASSQGRYYTDTQYF.

This clonotype was detected many times. V usage is TRBV7-8 and J usage is TRBJ2-3; 8 bases match TRBD2. V shed 5 bases and J 0 bases; nucleotides not matched to a gene: 13. The CDR3 loop spans 18 amino acids. Germline CDR1 is SGHVS and CDR2 is FQNEAQ. CDR3 protein: CASSNRLAPKTSTDTQYF. As DNA, the CDR3 is TGTGCCAGCAGCAACCGACTAGCGCCTAAAACTAGCACAGATACGCAGTATTTT.

This clonotype was counted a few times. V gene TRBV27 combines with J gene TRBJ2-7; 7 bases match TRBD2. The V segment lost 6 bases and the J segment 5 bases; nucleotides outside the gene matches: 4. This CDR3 spans 12 amino acids. Looked up from germline, CDR1 is MNHEY and CDR2 is SMNVEV (reference sequence). The CDR3 DNA follows: TGTGCCAGCAGGACTAGCCCGAACGAGCAGTACTTC. It encodes CASRTSPNEQYF.

This clonotype was counted between two and nine times. V is TRBV7-2 and J is TRBJ2-7, with 10 nucleotides matching TRBD2. V shed 5 bases, J shed 1 base, and the junction held 2 bases outside the gene matches. This CDR3 is 14 amino acids long. Germline loops: CDR1 SGHTA, CDR2 FQGNSA. DNA for the CDR3: TGTGCCAGCAGCCGTAGCGGGGGGTCCTACGAGCAGTACTTC. Residues: CASSRSGGSYEQYF.

The chain carries TRBV6-6 and TRBJ1-5, with no clear D. Germline assignment: CDR1 MNHNY and CDR2 SVGAGI (reference sequence). V lost 4 bases to trimming and J lost 0 bases, with 10 bases between them. This CDR3 comprises 15 residues. CDR3 bases: TGTGCCAGCAGTTCGGACGGGAATAGCAATCAGCCCCAGCATTTT. Amino acids: CASSSDGNSNQPQHF.

V gene TRBV29-1 combines with J gene TRBJ2-2; D is ambiguous. Trimming shortened V by 3 bases and J by 1 base, and 6 bases separated the two germline ends. Germline V gives CDR1 SQVTM, CDR2 ANQGSEA. The CDR3 has 13 residues. CDR3 region: CSVETVNTGELFF. The CDR3 DNA sequence: TGCAGCGTTGAGACGGTGAACACCGGGGAGCTGTTTTTT.